This record concerns one T cell receptor beta chain sequence. The read ends 3 residues before the CDR3 terminus; that terminus is restored from the germline J gene. Clones were read by immunoSEQ multiplex PCR, and TCRdb kept only the in-frame ones, dropping some. Recorded here are over 15,000 clones; the top ten clones represent around 10%. V was pared by 0 bases and J by 0 bases, with 3 bases of the junction left unmatched. The CDR3 has 15 residues. Germline CDR1 is SGHRS and CDR2 is YFSETQ. The source of the sample is a study of T cells in women clearing cervical HPV infection. This receptor was identified in a woman between 18 and 70 years old with a cervical HPV16 infection that either progressed to CIN3+ or cleared (not recorded which). The J gene is TRBJ2-7, the V gene TRBV5-1, with TRBD1 matching 7 bases. The material sequenced was blood buffy coat. The CDR3 here is CASSLGQGLSYEQYF. CDR3 DNA (partial): TGCGCCAGCAGCTTGGGACAGGGCCTCTCCTACGAG.